This T cell receptor beta chain is drawn from a study of spatial heterogeneity in lung cancer. This clonotype was seen ten or more times. The CDR3 totals 16 residues. After removal of 0 bases from V and 2 bases from J, the junction contained 6 bases not matched to a gene. The germline CDR1 and CDR2 sequences are SGDLS and YYNGEE. Sample time point: blood at routine non-recurrence follow-up after resection. Extraction of whole RNA from tumor, nontumor lung or frozen PBMC preceded unsorted sequencing. One entry per CDR3 protein results from TCRdb running MiXCR on the 5' RACE reads. Of 25,000 to 30,000 distinct CDR3 sequences in the sample, 5% to 6.5% were seen once.

Sequenced material: PBMCs, taken at follow-up. This clonotype was obtained from a male donor with early-stage non-small cell lung cancer. This chain joins TRBV9 and TRBJ2-5, with 8 nucleotides matching TRBD1. Written as DNA, the CDR3 is TGTGCCAGCAGCGTAGAGTGGACAGGGAAGCAAGAGACCCAGTACTTC. As protein: CASSVEWTGKQETQYF.